Listed here are 16 T cell receptor beta chains from one sample, sequenced in a study of blood T cell repertoires in COVID-19. The assay was immunoSEQ multiplex PCR, and TCRdb's table has in-frame clones only and misses some. The sample gives 430,000 or so clones, more than 70% of which show up once; about 1.5% is in the top ten. The material sequenced was PBMCs or T cells enriched from blood (not recorded which). These TCRs come from a woman aged 18 to 35 who had been exposed to COVID-19.

The chain joins TRBV10-3 to TRBJ1-2, with TRBD1 matching 8 bases. The CDR3 consists of 15 residues. V trimming: 2 bases; J trimming: 4 bases; junction bases outside the gene matches: 6. Per the germline V gene, CDR1 is ENHRY and CDR2 is SYGVKD. Here the CDR3 DNA reads TGTGCCATCAGTGAGCCCAGGGGGCACGGCTATGGCTACACCTTC. It codes for CAISEPRGHGYGYTF.

The sample holds one count of this clone. This chain uses TRBV9 with TRBJ2-3; 12 nucleotides match TRBD2. Germline trimming cut 4 bases from V and 6 bases from J; bases unmatched to any gene: 6. This CDR3 is built from 15 residues. Germline V lookup: CDR1 SGDLS, CDR2 YYNGEE. CDR3 nucleotides: TGTGCCAGCAGCCGTCTAGCGGGGGGGCCTGATACGCAGTATTTT. Translating gives CASSRLAGGPDTQYF.

V gene TRBV19 combines with J gene TRBJ2-1; TRBD2 agrees at 11 bases. Unmatched junction bases numbered 5, after V lost 5 bases and J lost 2 bases. CDR3 length: 16 residues. In germline, CDR1 is LNHDA, CDR2 SQIVND (reference sequence). The CDR3 DNA follows: TGTGCCAGTAGTTTTCGACTAGCGGGGCCCTACAATGAGCAGTTCTTC. As protein: CASSFRLAGPYNEQFF.

The chain uses TRBV19 and TRBJ2-2, with 7 nucleotides matching TRBD1. Losses at the gene ends were 5 bases for V and 6 bases for J; bases not matched to a gene: 12. Per germline, CDR1 LNHDA and CDR2 SQIVND (reference sequence). The length of the CDR3 is 16 residues. The CDR3 sequence: CASSASDRAVAGELFF. DNA of the CDR3: TGTGCCAGTAGTGCCTCTGACAGGGCCGTAGCCGGGGAGCTGTTTTTT.

The V gene is TRBV5-1, the J gene TRBJ2-1, with 7 bases that match TRBD2. This CDR3 has 13 amino acids. Germline CDR1 is SGHRS and CDR2 is YFSETQ. Trimming removed 4 bases from V and 5 bases from J; junction bases left unmatched: 3. CDR3 amino acids: CASSIRGDNEQFF. The CDR3 nucleotides read TGCGCCAGCAGCATCCGGGGGGACAATGAGCAGTTCTTC. The entire variable domain, with the rest obtained from reference TRBV5-1 and TRBJ2-1, is as follows: KAGVTQTPRYLIKTRGQQVTLSCSPISGHRSVSWYQQTPGQGLQFLFEYFSETQRNKGNFPGRFSGRQFSNSRSEMNVSTLELGDSALYLCASSIRGDNEQFFGPGTRLTVL.

The V call is TRBV7-2, the J call TRBJ2-3; 12 bases align to TRBD1. The V and J ends lost 0 bases and 6 bases, in that order; junction bases with no gene match: 10. This CDR3 comprises 18 residues. Germline V gene lookup returns CDR1 SGHTA and CDR2 FQGNSA. In DNA form, the CDR3 reads TGTGCCAGCAGCTTAGCGAGGCGAGGGACAGGGGGCGCGGATACGCAGTATTTT. This codes for CASSLARRGTGGADTQYF.

The chain combines TRBV2 with TRBJ2-7, with 12 bases fitting TRBD2. Germline loops: CDR1 SNHLY, CDR2 FYNNEI. This CDR3 spans 14 amino acids. Trimming at V came to 6 bases and at J to 3 bases, leaving 3 bases not matched to a gene. The CDR3 DNA reads as TGTGCCAGCAGCCTAGCGGGAGGGGGCTACGAGCAGTACTTC. Protein: CASSLAGGGYEQYF.

The chain carries TRBV5-1 and TRBJ2-7; 10 bases line up with TRBD2. The V and J ends lost 0 bases and 3 bases, in that order; junction bases with no gene match: 3. The CDR3 is 15 residues long. Germline V CDR1 and CDR2: SGHRS, YFSETQ. CDR3 protein: CASSLALAGDYEQYF. DNA for the CDR3: TGCGCCAGCAGCTTGGCCCTAGCGGGAGACTACGAGCAGTACTTC.

This rearrangement joins TRBV12-3 or TRBV12-4 to TRBJ1-2; D might be TRBD1 (5 bases). The germline V and J ends were trimmed by 6 bases and 3 bases, with 5 bases remaining between them. The CDR3 is made up of 11 amino acids. The CDR3 nucleotides are TGTGCCAGCAGGACAGACTATGGCTACACCTTC. It translates to CASRTDYGYTF.

This chain connects TRBV4-2 to TRBJ2-1, with TRBD2 matching over 10 bases. The V gene's germline CDR1 is LGHNA and CDR2 YNFKEQ. The trim removed 0 bases at V and 5 bases at J, leaving 4 bases unmatched. The CDR3 totals 16 residues. The CDR3 DNA sequence: TGTGCCAGCAGCCAAGAAGGACTAGCGGAAGACAATGAGCAGTTCTTC. Its translation: CASSQEGLAEDNEQFF.

In DNA, the CDR3 is TGTGCCAGCAGCTTGGCCCTAGCGGGAGTACAAGAGACCCAGTACTTC. It codes for CASSLALAGVQETQYF. The V and J genes are TRBV5-5 and TRBJ2-5, with 10 nucleotides matching TRBD2. This CDR3 is built from 16 residues. V lost 0 bases and J lost 2; bases outside the gene matches: 4. Germline V CDR1 and CDR2: SGHKS, YYEKEE (reference sequence). The full variable domain, in which reference TRBV5-5 and TRBJ2-5 provide the parts outside the CDR3, is DAGVTQSPTHLIKTRGQQVTLRCSPISGHKSVSWYQQVLGQGPQFIFQYYEKEERGRGNFPDRFSARQFPNYSSELNVNALLLGDSALYLCASSLALAGVQETQYFGPGTRLLVL.

The chain carries TRBV27 and TRBJ2-6, with D perhaps TRBD1 (5 bases). The V end was cut by 3 bases, the J end by 3 bases, with 9 bases between. Germline V gene data show CDR1 as MNHEY and CDR2 as SMNVEV (reference sequence). This CDR3 region has 15 residues. The CDR3 DNA reads TGTGCCAGCAGTTTGCAGGGAAATGGGGCCAACGTCCTGACTTTC. This encodes CASSLQGNGANVLTF.

The chain employs TRBV24-1 and TRBJ1-1, with D uncertain. This CDR3 contains 12 residues. Trimming took 4 bases from V and 3 from J, leaving 5 bases between them. In germline, CDR1 is KGHDR, CDR2 SFDVKD. The CDR3 protein is CATSDPDTEAFF. The CDR3 DNA reads TGTGCCACCAGTGACCCGGACACTGAAGCTTTCTTT.

The chain links TRBV5-4 to TRBJ2-4; 9 nucleotides line up with TRBD1. CDR1 SGHNT and CDR2 YYREEE come from the germline V gene (reference sequence). The trim removed 3 bases at V and 0 bases at J, leaving 13 bases unmatched. This CDR3 is 19 amino acids long. CDR3 in amino acids: CASSSAGQGEVRAKNIQYF. In DNA form, the CDR3 reads TGTGCCAGCAGCTCCGCGGGACAGGGAGAGGTTAGAGCCAAAAACATTCAGTACTTC.

The J gene is TRBJ1-2, the V gene TRBV7-2; TRBD1 is a possible D gene (5 bases). Germline loops: CDR1 SGHTA, CDR2 FQGNSA. This CDR3 spans 17 amino acids. V lost 0 bases to trimming and J lost 4 bases, with 18 bases between them. In nucleotides, the CDR3 is TGTGCCAGCAGCTTAGCTCGGGTTTTGGGGGGGTCCTATGGCTACACCTTC. Its protein is CASSLARVLGGSYGYTF.

This chain links TRBV29-1 with TRBJ2-5, with 8 bases lining up with TRBD2. Unmatched junction bases numbered 3, after V lost 8 bases and J lost 4 bases. CDR1 SQVTM and CDR2 ANQGSEA come from the germline V gene. The CDR3 spans 11 residues. The CDR3 nucleotides are TGCAGCTACGGGAGGGTAGAGACCCAGTACTTC. Amino acid sequence: CSYGRVETQYF.